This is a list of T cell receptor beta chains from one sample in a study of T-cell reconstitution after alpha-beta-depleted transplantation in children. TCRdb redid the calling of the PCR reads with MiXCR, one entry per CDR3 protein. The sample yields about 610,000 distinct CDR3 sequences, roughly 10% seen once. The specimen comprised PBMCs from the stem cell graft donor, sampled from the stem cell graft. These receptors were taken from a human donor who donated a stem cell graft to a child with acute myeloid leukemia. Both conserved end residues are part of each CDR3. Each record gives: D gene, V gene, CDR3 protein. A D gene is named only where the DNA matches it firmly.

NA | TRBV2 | CASSEESEETQYF
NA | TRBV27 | CASTAGLSTWDEQFF
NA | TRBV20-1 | CSARDMGELFF
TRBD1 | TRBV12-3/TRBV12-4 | CASSSTSGTGGGIASGNTIYF
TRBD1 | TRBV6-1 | CASRKQGAGEKLFF
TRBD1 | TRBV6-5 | CATNSGRTGRTGELFF
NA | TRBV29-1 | CSVVAEGRVLEQYF
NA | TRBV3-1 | CASSQVPRRELETQYF
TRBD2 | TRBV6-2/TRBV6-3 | CASRHAGPGLAGVWNEQFF
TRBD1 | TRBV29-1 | CSVSYEGDSYVGAFF
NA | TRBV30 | CAWRKTSQGSTGELFF
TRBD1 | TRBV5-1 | CASSPGQGLVAEKLFF
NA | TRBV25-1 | CASSERLERNEQFF
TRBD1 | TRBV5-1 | CASRPGQGNEQYF
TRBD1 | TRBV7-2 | CASSLGQGTGELFF
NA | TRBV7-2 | CASRPGPSYGYTF
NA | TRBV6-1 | CASSEAWRGIYGYTF
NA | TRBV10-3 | CAISGAGLGQPQHF
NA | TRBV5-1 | CASSLDRADIQYF
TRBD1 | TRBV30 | CAWSGTTGGWETQYF
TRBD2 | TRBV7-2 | CASSLVGLAGDGDTQYF
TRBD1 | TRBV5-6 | CASSPVRTGPSSYNSPLHF
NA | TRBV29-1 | CSVEEGTGAGSGANVLTF
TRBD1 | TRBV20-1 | CSAAPIDRGLYEQYF
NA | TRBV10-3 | CAVIRELTGANVLTF
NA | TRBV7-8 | CASSTIPRTQRGNTDTQYF
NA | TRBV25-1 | CASSDTGRNTEAFF
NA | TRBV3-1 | CASSQERGDQYF
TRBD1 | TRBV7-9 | CASRVTGGDSYEQYF
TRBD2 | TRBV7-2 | CASSLNGRAGELFF
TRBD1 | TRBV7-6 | CASSPFGSGGDYGYTF
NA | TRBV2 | CASRLDRNEQYF
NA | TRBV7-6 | CASSLDTAASGNTIYF
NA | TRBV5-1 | CASSLNPGDPNEQFF
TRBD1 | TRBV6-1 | CASSGTGAYTEAFF
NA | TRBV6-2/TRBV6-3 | CASSYSPGSRLLNTEAFF
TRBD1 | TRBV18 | CASSAQGQGAAEQFF
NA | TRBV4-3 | CASSQGADTGELFF
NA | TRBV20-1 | CSARSGPYEQYF